The source of this TCR beta chain is a study of cytomegalovirus exposure and HLA in healthy donors. Study-wide background: The roughly 100 million unique TCR beta sequences, from about 180 million T cells, were found by an earlier analysis. General study points: 87-base-pair reads could not separate some V segments, including TRBV6-2 and TRBV6-3. Researchers reportedly found TCR beta sequences accurately predicted most subjects' HLA-A and HLA-B alleles.

With 7 bases removed from V and 6 bases from J, the gap between germline ends came to 12 bases. The CDR3 is 12 amino acids. CDR1 and CDR2 from the germline V gene are SQVTM and ANQGSEA. In the PCR, 60 Vbeta and 13 Jbeta primers were used. Produced via immunoSEQ multiplex PCR; TCRdb's table is partial and in-frame only. This sample contains about 160,000 clones. To note about this clone: Its antigen is unknown.

This cohort consisted of healthy bone marrow donors. The clonotype was recovered from a woman aged 60-70 years in good health and CMV-seronegative. V is TRBV29-1 and J is TRBJ2-2, with a possible D match to TRBD1 (6 bases). Sequenced: PBMCs. CDR3 sequence reads: CSALQGAGELFF. CDR3 DNA sequence: TGCAGCGCCCTACAGGGTGCCGGGGAGCTGTTTTTT.